This T cell receptor beta chain was sequenced in a study of blood T cell repertoires in COVID-19. Points on this clone: Other DNA sequences of this sample code for an identical CDR3.

The assay was immunoSEQ multiplex PCR, and TCRdb's table has in-frame clones only and misses some. The table lists under 200,000 clones, roughly 86% of them singletons. V dropped 2 bases and J dropped 2 bases, with 4 bases sitting between them. The CDR3 has 13 amino acids. This TCR was recovered from a middle-aged man with active or convalescent COVID-19. The chain couples TRBV12-3 or TRBV12-4 to TRBJ1-5, with unresolved D. The specimen sequenced was peripheral blood. CDR3 sequence: CASSLQGNQPQHF. The CDR3 DNA sequence: TGTGCCAGCAGTTTACAGGGCAATCAGCCCCAGCATTTT.